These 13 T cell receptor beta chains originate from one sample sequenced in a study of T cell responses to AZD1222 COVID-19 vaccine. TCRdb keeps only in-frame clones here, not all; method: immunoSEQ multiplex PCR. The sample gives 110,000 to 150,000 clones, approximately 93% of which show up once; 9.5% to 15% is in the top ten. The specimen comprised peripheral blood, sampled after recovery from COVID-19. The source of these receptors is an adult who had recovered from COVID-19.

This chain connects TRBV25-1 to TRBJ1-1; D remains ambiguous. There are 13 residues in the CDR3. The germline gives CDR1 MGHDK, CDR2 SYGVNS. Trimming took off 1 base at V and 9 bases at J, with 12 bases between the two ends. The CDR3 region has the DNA TGTGCCAGCAGTGAATCGGGCAGGACTAAAGCTTTCTTT. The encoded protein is CASSESGRTKAFF.

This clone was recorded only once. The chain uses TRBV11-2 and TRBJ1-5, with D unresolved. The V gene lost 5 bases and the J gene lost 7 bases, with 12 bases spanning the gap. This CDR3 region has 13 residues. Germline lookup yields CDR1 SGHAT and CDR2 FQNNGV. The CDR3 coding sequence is TGTGCCAGCAGCATCGGAGCAGCCCAGCCCCAGCATTTT. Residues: CASSIGAAQPQHF.

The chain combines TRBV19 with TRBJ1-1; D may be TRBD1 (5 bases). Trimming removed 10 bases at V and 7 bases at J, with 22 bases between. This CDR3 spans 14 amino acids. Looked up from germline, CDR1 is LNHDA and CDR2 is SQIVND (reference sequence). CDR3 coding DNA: TGTGCCACCGGCCGGCAGGGCGGGATGAGTGAAGCTTTCTTT. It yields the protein CATGRQGGMSEAFF.

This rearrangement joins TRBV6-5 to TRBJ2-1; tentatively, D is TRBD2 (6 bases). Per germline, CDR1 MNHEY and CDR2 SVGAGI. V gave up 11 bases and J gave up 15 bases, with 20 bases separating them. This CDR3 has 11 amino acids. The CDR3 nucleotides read TGTGCCTGCGGAATGGGGAGGATTGGGTTCTTC. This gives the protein CACGMGRIGFF.

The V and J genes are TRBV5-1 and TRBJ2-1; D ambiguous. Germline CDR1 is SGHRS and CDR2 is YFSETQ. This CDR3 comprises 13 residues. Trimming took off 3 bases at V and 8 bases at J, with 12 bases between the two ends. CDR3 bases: TGCGCCAGCAGCTCCTCTAAAGGGTATGAGCAGTTCTTC. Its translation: CASSSSKGYEQFF.

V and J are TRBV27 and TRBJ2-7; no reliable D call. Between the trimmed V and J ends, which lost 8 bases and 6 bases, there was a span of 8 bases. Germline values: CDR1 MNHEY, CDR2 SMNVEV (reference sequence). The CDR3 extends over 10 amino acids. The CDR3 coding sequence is TGTGCCAGCGGGTACACCGAGCAGTACTTC. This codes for CASGYTEQYF.

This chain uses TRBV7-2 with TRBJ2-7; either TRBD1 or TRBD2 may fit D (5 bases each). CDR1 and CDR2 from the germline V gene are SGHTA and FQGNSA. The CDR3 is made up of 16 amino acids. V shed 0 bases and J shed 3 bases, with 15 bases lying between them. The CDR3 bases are TGTGCCAGCAGCTTAGCTCGGGCAGGGACGGGCTACGAGCAGTACTTC. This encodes CASSLARAGTGYEQYF.

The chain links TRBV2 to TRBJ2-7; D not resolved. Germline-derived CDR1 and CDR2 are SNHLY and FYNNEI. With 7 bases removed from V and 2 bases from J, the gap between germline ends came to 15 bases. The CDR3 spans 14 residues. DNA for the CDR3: TGTGCCAGCAAGAGTGGCCATTCAACCTACGAGCAGTACTTC. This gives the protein CASKSGHSTYEQYF. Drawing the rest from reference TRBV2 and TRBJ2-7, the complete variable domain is EPEVTQTPSHQVTQMGQEVILRCVPISNHLYFYWYRQILGQKVEFLVSFYNNEISEKSEIFDDQFSVERPDGSNFTLKIRSTKLEDSAMYFCASKSGHSTYEQYFGPGTRLTVT.

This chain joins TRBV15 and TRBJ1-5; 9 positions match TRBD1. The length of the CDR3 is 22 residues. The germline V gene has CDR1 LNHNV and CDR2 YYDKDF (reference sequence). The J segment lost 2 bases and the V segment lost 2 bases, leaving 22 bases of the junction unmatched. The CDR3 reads CATSRRYPLPWDRADRNQPQHF. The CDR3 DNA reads TGTGCCACCAGCAGAAGGTACCCGCTCCCTTGGGACAGGGCCGATCGCAATCAGCCCCAGCATTTT. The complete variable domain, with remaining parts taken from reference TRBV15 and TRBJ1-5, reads DAMVIQNPRYQVTQFGKPVTLSCSQTLNHNVMYWYQQKSSQAPKLLFHYYDKDFNNEADTPDNFQSRRPNTSFCFLDIRSPGLGDTAMYLCATSRRYPLPWDRADRNQPQHFGDGTRLSIL.

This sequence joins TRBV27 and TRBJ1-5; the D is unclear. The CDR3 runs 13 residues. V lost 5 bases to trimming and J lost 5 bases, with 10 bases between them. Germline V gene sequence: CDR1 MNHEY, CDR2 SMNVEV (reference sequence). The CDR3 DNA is TGTGCCAGCAGTCCGGGTAGGCATCAGCCCCAGCATTTT. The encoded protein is CASSPGRHQPQHF.

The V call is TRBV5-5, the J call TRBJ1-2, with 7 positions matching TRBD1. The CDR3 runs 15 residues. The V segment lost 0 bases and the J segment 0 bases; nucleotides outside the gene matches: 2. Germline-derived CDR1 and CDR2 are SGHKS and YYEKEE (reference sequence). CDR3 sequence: CASSLGDRPNYGYTF. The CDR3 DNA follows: TGTGCCAGCAGCTTGGGGGACAGACCTAACTATGGCTACACCTTC.

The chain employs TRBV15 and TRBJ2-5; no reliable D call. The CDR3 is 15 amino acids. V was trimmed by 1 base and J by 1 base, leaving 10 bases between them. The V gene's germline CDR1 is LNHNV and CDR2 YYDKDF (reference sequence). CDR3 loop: CATSRGAATQETQYF. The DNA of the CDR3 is TGTGCCACCAGCAGAGGTGCAGCTACCCAAGAGACCCAGTACTTC.

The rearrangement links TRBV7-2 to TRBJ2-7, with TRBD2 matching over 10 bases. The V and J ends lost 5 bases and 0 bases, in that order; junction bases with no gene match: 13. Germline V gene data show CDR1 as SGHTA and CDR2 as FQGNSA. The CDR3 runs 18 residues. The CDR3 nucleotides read TGTGCCAGCAGCCCCCGACTAGCGGGTGAACCAACCTCCTACGAGCAGTACTTC. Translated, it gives CASSPRLAGEPTSYEQYF.